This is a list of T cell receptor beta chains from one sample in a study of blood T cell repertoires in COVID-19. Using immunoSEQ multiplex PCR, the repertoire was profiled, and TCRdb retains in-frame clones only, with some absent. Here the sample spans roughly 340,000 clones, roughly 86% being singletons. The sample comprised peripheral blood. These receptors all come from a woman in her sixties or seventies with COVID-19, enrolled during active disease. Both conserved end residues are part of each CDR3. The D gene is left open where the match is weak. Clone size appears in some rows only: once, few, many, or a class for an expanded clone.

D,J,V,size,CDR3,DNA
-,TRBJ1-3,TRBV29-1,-,CSVEEVLGGSGNTIYF,TGCAGCGTTGAAGAAGTCTTGGGGGGTTCGGGAAACACCATATATTTT
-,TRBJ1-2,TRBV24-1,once,CATSDDSYGYTF,TGTGCCACCAGTGATGACAGTTATGGCTACACCTTC
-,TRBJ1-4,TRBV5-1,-,CASSLDEGTNEKLFF,TGCGCCAGCAGCTTGGACGAGGGAACTAATGAAAAACTGTTTTTT
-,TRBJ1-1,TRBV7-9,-,CATAEMNTEAFF,TGTGCCACCGCCGAGATGAACACTGAAGCTTTCTTT
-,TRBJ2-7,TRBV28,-,CASSPTGFYEQYF,TGTGCCAGCAGTCCGACAGGTTTCTACGAGCAGTACTTC
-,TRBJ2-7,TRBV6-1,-,CASSETVYEQYF,TGTGCCAGCAGTGAGACAGTCTACGAGCAGTACTTC
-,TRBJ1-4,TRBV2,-,CASATGPQGRKLFF,TGTGCCAGCGCTACAGGGCCCCAGGGACGAAAACTGTTTTTT
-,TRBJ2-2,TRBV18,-,CASLPGVFTGELFF,TGTGCCAGCTTACCAGGAGTTTTCACCGGGGAGCTGTTTTTT
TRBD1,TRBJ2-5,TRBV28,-,CASSTSDRDNRETQYF,TGTGCCAGCAGTACCTCGGACAGGGACAACCGGGAGACCCAGTACTTC
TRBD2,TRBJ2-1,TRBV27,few,CASSPIRTSGGNPNEQFF,TGTGCCAGCAGTCCTATTCGGACTAGCGGGGGGAACCCGAATGAGCAGTTCTTC